These 9 T cell receptor beta chains came from one sample sequenced in a study of PD-L1 blockade in urothelial cancer. Clones were sequenced by immunoSEQ multiplex PCR, and TCRdb holds only the in-frame ones, with some missing. Among around 53,000 clones, under 85% were seen once, and the ten largest hold approximately 2%. This sample's time point: peripheral blood 6 weeks after treatment start. Sequenced here: PBMCs, sampled around atezolizumab (anti-PD-L1) treatment. These receptors originate from a man aged 50-59 years with urothelial cancer.

J is TRBJ2-1 and V is TRBV7-6; D is perhaps TRBD2 (5 bases). The V gene's germline CDR1 is SGHVS and CDR2 FNYEAQ. The CDR3 loop spans 14 amino acids. Trimming cost V 1 base and J 6 bases, with 10 bases left between them. The CDR3 nucleotides read TGTGCCAGCAGCTTAGTTGGCGGAGGCAATGAGCAGTTCTTC. It yields the protein CASSLVGGGNEQFF.

With regard to this clone: The sample carries other DNA sequences with the same CDR3. The gene calls are TRBV5-4 and TRBJ1-3, with unresolved D. The germline V and J ends were trimmed by 1 base and 3 bases, with 5 bases remaining between them. The CDR3 is 13 residues long. Looked up from germline, CDR1 is SGHNT and CDR2 is YYREEE (reference sequence). CDR3 amino acids: CASSLSGGNTIYF. DNA for the CDR3: TGTGCCAGCAGCTTGTCAGGTGGAAACACCATATATTTT.

This chain links TRBV9 with TRBJ2-3; D is undetermined. Trimming left V 4 bases short and J 4 bases short, with 10 bases between. The CDR3 contains 13 residues. Looked up from germline, CDR1 is SGDLS and CDR2 is YYNGEE. The CDR3 DNA sequence: TGTGCCAGCAGCTTAAGCCACGCAGATACGCAGTATTTT. This sequence encodes CASSLSHADTQYF.

This clone occurred once. The rearrangement uses TRBV7-3 and TRBJ2-5; a weak D match, TRBD2 (7 bases). The germline V and J ends were trimmed by 6 bases and 1 base, with 15 bases remaining between them. CDR1 and CDR2 (germline): SGHTA, FQGTGA. CDR3 length equals 15 residues. The CDR3 region is CASSPGGPTQETQYF. The CDR3 DNA sequence: TGTGCCAGCAGTCCGGGGGGCCCGACCCAAGAGACCCAGTACTTC.

The chain recombines TRBV5-6 with TRBJ2-5, with 7 bases fitting TRBD1. Germline lookup yields CDR1 SGHDT and CDR2 YYEEEE. The CDR3 is 15 residues long. V was pared by 4 bases and J by 4 bases, with 10 bases of the junction left unmatched. The CDR3 region is CASSAGGKNVETQYF. Written as DNA, the CDR3 is TGTGCCAGCAGCGCAGGGGGAAAAAATGTAGAGACCCAGTACTTC.

This clone was counted between two and nine times. Distinct nucleotide sequences in the sample also encode this CDR3. The genes are TRBV4-2 and TRBJ2-1; 11 bases match TRBD1. The length of the CDR3 is 15 residues. Germline values: CDR1 LGHNA, CDR2 YNFKEQ. V lost 4 bases, J lost 5 bases, and 4 bases stayed unmatched. CDR3 coding DNA: TGTGCCAGCAGCCGGGGACAGGGGGATCACAATGAGCAGTTCTTC. As protein: CASSRGQGDHNEQFF.

The chain recombines TRBV30 with TRBJ1-2; no definite D call. The V end was cut by 0 bases, the J end by 0 bases, with 5 bases between. CDR1 GTSNPN and CDR2 SVGIG come from the germline V gene (reference sequence). The CDR3 loop spans 13 amino acids. Written as DNA, the CDR3 is TGTGCCTGGAGTGTAAACACTAACTATGGCTACACCTTC. Translating gives CAWSVNTNYGYTF.

On this clone: One junction end disagrees with the germline gene, perhaps due to a read error. The chain uses TRBV4-3 and TRBJ1-3; TRBD1 matches 8 bases. This CDR3 spans 14 amino acids. Germline V gene data show CDR1 as LGHNA and CDR2 as YSLEER. DNA of the CDR3: TGCGCCAGCAGCCGGTCTTGCAAGGGACAGGCCGGCCCTTTT. It is translated as CASSRSCKGQAGPF.

The chain joins TRBV4-3 to TRBJ2-5; TRBD2 agrees at 13 bases. In germline, CDR1 is LGHNA, CDR2 YSLEER. The CDR3 has 15 amino acids. Losses at the gene ends were 4 bases for V and 4 bases for J; bases not matched to a gene: 3. The CDR3 spells CASSPGLAGSETQYF. Written as DNA, the CDR3 is TGCGCCAGCAGCCCGGGACTAGCGGGATCAGAGACCCAGTACTTC.